This T cell receptor beta chain emerged from a study of T cell responses to AZD1222 COVID-19 vaccine. This CDR3 region has 13 residues. V lost 2 bases and J lost 1, with 4 bases in between. CDR1 is SGDLS, CDR2 YYNGEE, per germline. Measured with immunoSEQ multiplex PCR; TCRdb has only the in-frame clones, and not every one. The profile shows some 69,000 clones, approximately 82% of them singletons. This receptor was taken from an adult who received the AZD1222 COVID-19 vaccine. The sample here was peripheral blood, taken 28 days after the second AZD1222 dose. V gene TRBV9 combines with J gene TRBJ1-5, with unresolved D. The CDR3: CASSVSSNQPQHF. In nucleotides, the CDR3 is TGTGCCAGCAGCGTCAGCAGCAATCAGCCCCAGCATTTT.